This TCR beta chain was recovered during a study of blood T cell repertoires in COVID-19. About the study: Samples taken during acute and convalescent COVID-19 were collected in the United States, Italy and Spain. T cells, B-cell-depleted T cells, or PBMCs supplied cDNA or gDNA.

This CDR3 region has 18 residues. Original analysis: How many nucleated cells were present was estimated from reference gene primer amplification. Some clones are missing from TCRdb's copy, which holds only in-frame ones; the method was immunoSEQ multiplex PCR. The V and J calls and clone size were taken over from that table, and D and trimming were inferred from the DNA. Here the sample spans more than 200,000 clones, 83% being singletons. The sequence was collected from a woman between 70 and 85 years old with active or convalescent COVID-19. The V call is TRBV21-1, the J call TRBJ2-2; TRBD2 is taken as the D call from the table, unchecked against the DNA. TRBV21-1 is a documented pseudogene. Sample: peripheral blood. CDR3: CASSKLAGLAGEGGELFF. The CDR3 DNA follows: TGTGCCAGCAGCAAGTTAGCCGGACTAGCGGGAGAAGGCGGGGAGCTGTTTTTT.